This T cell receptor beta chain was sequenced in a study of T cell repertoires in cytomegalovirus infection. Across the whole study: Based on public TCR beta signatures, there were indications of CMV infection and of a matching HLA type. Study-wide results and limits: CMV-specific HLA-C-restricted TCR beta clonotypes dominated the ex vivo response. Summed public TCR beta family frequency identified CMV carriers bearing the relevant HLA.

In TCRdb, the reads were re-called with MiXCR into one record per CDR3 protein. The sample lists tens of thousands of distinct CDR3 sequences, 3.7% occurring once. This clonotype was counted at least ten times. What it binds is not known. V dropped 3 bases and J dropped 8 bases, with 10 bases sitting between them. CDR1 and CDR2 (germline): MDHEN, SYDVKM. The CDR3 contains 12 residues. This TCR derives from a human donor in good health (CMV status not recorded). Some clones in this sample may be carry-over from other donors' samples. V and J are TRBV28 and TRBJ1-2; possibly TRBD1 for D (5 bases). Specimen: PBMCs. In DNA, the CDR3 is TGTGCCAGCAGTTTCGGCCGGGACGGCTACACCTTC. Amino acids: CASSFGRDGYTF.